The clone carrying this T cell receptor beta chain was observed a single time. Its specificity is unknown. Germline CDR1 and CDR2: MNHNY and SVGAGI (reference sequence). CDR3 length equals 14 residues. Trimming took 7 bases from V and 8 from J; bases not matched to a gene: 6. The repertoire was sequenced with immunoSEQ multiplex PCR; TCRdb's copy has only in-frame clones and lacks some. The repertoire holds about 240,000 clones, with around 82% as singletons. Thawed PBMCs were FACS-sorted into unstimulated CD4+CD25+CD127- regulatory T cells, CD4+CD25- non-regulatory cells, CD4 and CD8 cells. This sample was included in a study of Tregs in tolerant kidney transplant recipients. General study findings and limits: Findings come from small patient numbers and require larger validation. Biological reproducibility was not directly addressed, but technical replication error appeared minimal.

This receptor was identified in a human donor in good health. The sequenced sample was CD4+ T cells from blood. J is TRBJ2-1 and V is TRBV6-6; 12 bases match TRBD2. The CDR3 DNA sequence: TGTGCCAGCACCCTAGCGGGGGGGCTTGATGAGCAGTTCTTC. Its translation is CASTLAGGLDEQFF.